A selection of T cell receptor beta chains follows, all from one sample in a study of blood T cells in healthy people across ages. TCRdb redid the calling of the 5' RACE reads with MiXCR, one entry per CDR3 protein. The sample shows about a million distinct CDR3 sequences, 45% to 60% of them seen only once. Sequencing used blood. The receptors originated from a woman aged 55-69 years in good health. Both conserved end residues are part of each CDR3. The order of the fields is V gene, D gene, clone size, J gene, CDR3 DNA, CDR3 protein. D genes are given only for firm matches. Expanded clones get a size class; other rows say once, few or many, or leave the size out.

>TRBV12-3/TRBV12-4|.|.|TRBJ2-5
TGTGCCAGCTCGGGGGACAACAAAGAGACCCAGTACTTC
CASSGDNKETQYF
>TRBV12-3/TRBV12-4|TRBD1|.|TRBJ1-2
TGTGCCAGCAGTTTCAGACAGGGCAACTATGGCTACACCTTC
CASSFRQGNYGYTF
>TRBV5-1|.|few|TRBJ2-7
TGCGCCAGCAGCTTGGCTTGGGCCTCCTACGAGCAGTACTTC
CASSLAWASYEQYF
>TRBV29-1|.|many|TRBJ2-6
TGCAGCGTTGAAGACTCTGGGGCCAACGTCCTGACTTTC
CSVEDSGANVLTF
>TRBV9|.|many|TRBJ2-7
TGTGCCAGCAGCGTAGGGGACGGGATTTCCCACGAGCAGTACTTC
CASSVGDGISHEQYF
>TRBV9|.|.|TRBJ1-4
TGTGCCAGCAGCGCGGACAGTAATGAAAAACTGTTTTTT
CASSADSNEKLFF
>TRBV2|.|once|TRBJ2-5
TGTGCCAGCAGTGATGCCGGGGGCTCGGAGACCCAGTACTTC
CASSDAGGSETQYF
>TRBV29-1|TRBD2|few|TRBJ2-3
TGCAGCGTTGAAGAGGTAGTAGCGGGACCTAGCACAGATACGCAGTATTTT
CSVEEVVAGPSTDTQYF
>TRBV11-3|.|once|TRBJ2-3
TGTGCCAGCAGCTTCGGTACCCAAGACACAGATACGCAGTATTTT
CASSFGTQDTDTQYF
>TRBV5-1|TRBD2|.|TRBJ2-1
TGCGCCAGCGCCAAAATAGCGGGAGTCAACAATGAGCAGTTCTTC
CASAKIAGVNNEQFF
>TRBV5-1|.|.|TRBJ2-7
TGCGCCAGCAGCTTGGATCCGAGAAAGAGCTCCTACGAGCAGTACTTC
CASSLDPRKSSYEQYF
>TRBV6-6|.|few|TRBJ1-1
TGTGCCAGCAGTCAACTAGGCCTGAACACTGAAGCTTTCTTT
CASSQLGLNTEAFF
>TRBV18|TRBD1|.|TRBJ2-5
TGTGCCAGCTCCCGGTGGACAGGGGGCGAAGAGACCCAGTACTTC
CASSRWTGGEETQYF
>TRBV7-8|TRBD2|.|TRBJ2-3
TGTGCCAGCAGTCGGATAGCGGGAGTGGCAGATACGCAGTATTTT
CASSRIAGVADTQYF
>TRBV20-1|.|.|TRBJ2-7
TGCAGTGCTAGAGTGAGCTCCTACAATGAGCAGTACTTC
CSARVSSYNEQYF
>TRBV7-2|.|.|TRBJ2-3
TGTGCCAGCAGCCCCGGGGCTAGCACAGATACGCAGTATTTT
CASSPGASTDTQYF
>TRBV14|.|.|TRBJ2-4
TGTGCCAGCAGCCAAGGTCAGGATTCCATTCAGTACTTC
CASSQGQDSIQYF
>TRBV20-1|.|.|TRBJ2-6
TGCAGTGCTAGACCCAATCCGTCTGGGGCCAACGTCCTGACTTTC
CSARPNPSGANVLTF
>TRBV5-1|TRBD2|.|TRBJ2-3
TGCGCCAGCAGCGCGGGACTAGCGGGTACCACAGATACACAGTATTTT
CASSAGLAGTTDTQYF
>TRBV18|.|.|TRBJ2-5
TGTGCCAGCGTACCAGGTGTGGGGGAGACCCAGTACTTC
CASVPGVGETQYF
>TRBV28|.|few|TRBJ2-7
TGTGCCAGCGACTCAGGGCAGGGGTTCGGCTACGAGCAGTACTTC
CASDSGQGFGYEQYF
>TRBV4-1|TRBD2|.|TRBJ2-7
TGCGCCAGTAGCCAAGACCCGGGACTAGGGGGGAACGAGCAGTACTTC
CASSQDPGLGGNEQYF
>TRBV29-1|TRBD2|few|TRBJ2-7
TGCAGCGCGTCTAGCGGGAGGGCCCTAAACGAGCAGTACTTC
CSASSGRALNEQYF
>TRBV6-6|TRBD1|.|TRBJ1-6
TGTGCCAGCAGTTATCGGACAGGGGGTTCACCCCTCCACTTT
CASSYRTGGSPLHF
>TRBV5-1|.|.|TRBJ2-4
TGCGCCAGCAGCACCTGGACGGGGGACAAAAACATTCAGTACTTC
CASSTWTGDKNIQYF
>TRBV12-3/TRBV12-4|.|.|TRBJ2-3
TGTGCCAGCAGTTGCCAAGGGGCTGCAGATACGCAGTATTTT
CASSCQGAADTQYF
>TRBV29-1|TRBD1|many|TRBJ2-7
TGCAGCGTACCGGGACAGGGGGTTTACGAGCAGTACTTC
CSVPGQGVYEQYF
>TRBV4-2|.|few|TRBJ1-4
TGTGCCAGCAGCCAAACTCAGGGTGATGAAAAACTGTTTTTT
CASSQTQGDEKLFF
>TRBV20-1|.|few|TRBJ2-4
TGCAGTGCTAGAGAGTGGGAGACTATAGCCAAAAACATTCAGTACTTC
CSAREWETIAKNIQYF
>TRBV4-1|.|.|TRBJ2-5
TGCGCCAGCAGCCAGGGGCAGTGGGATGAGCAGTACTTC
CASSQGQWDEQYF